This T cell receptor beta chain was captured by sequencing in a study of blood T cells in healthy people across ages (dated by TCRdb to between 2015 and 2016). Context from the whole study: In model experiments, roughly one uniquely barcoded TCR beta cDNA molecule per two T cells was captured by template switching. Age-related changes in TCR beta repertoire diversity were measured in the study by deep sequencing normalized with unique cDNA molecular identifiers. Donors were grouped into four age groups: young (average 16 years), middle-aged (roughly 37), aged (approximately 67) and long-lived (over 80). Donors of different ages were randomly distributed across sequencing lanes to avoid experimental bias. For two donors (one aged 18 to 29 and one aged 80 or older), the study analyzed two additional independent replicas of 1 million unique cDNA reads from the same blood draw.

Summary of the overall study and its limitations: Estimates of total diversity based on one million sequenced T cells were considered lower bounds and underestimates. Since profiling was done on bulk unsorted PBMCs, naive and antigen-experienced compartments could not be conclusively compared. The long-lived group showed more naive CD4+ T cells, fewer expanded clones and increased TCR diversity than the aged group, suggesting age selection. Observed TCR beta diversity per million T cells fell roughly linearly with age, and a significant reduction was already apparent by age roughly 40. The CMV infection status of donors was not known, potentially confounding age-related changes in expanded clonotypes. Observed TCR beta diversity correlated strongly with the percentage of naive T cells measured by flow cytometry.

The CDR3 numbers 12 residues from cysteine through phenylalanine. The kept DNA is CDR3 alone, 36 bases in frame from the first base. V is pared back by 5 bases and J by 6 bases, with 11 bases lying between the germline termini. The donors were about 40 Caucasian individuals from Russia, aged roughly 6 to 100 years, who were systemically healthy. About 9.8 milliliters of peripheral blood were drawn from each donor into EDTA-treated Vacutainer tubes. Ficoll-Paque density-gradient centrifugation was used to isolate PBMCs, with at least 7 million obtained per sample. Total RNA, at least 6 micrograms per sample, was extracted from PBMCs with Trizol reagent. For every donor, an aliquot of PBMCs went through flow cytometry to measure the percentages of naive CD45RAhigh/CD27high T cells. Libraries were prepared through 5' RACE. A second about 7 to 12 cycle PCR used a sample-barcoded 5' primer and a J-beta primer mix. Each TCR beta cDNA molecule received a unique molecular identifier from a template-switch 5' adaptor carrying 12 random nucleotides. At least 3 million CDR3-containing paired-end reads were obtained from each sample. First-strand cDNA was synthesized from all RNA with the Mint cDNA synthesis kit, primed by a TRBC-specific oligonucleotide. Following uracil-DNA glycosylase treatment, a first 18-cycle PCR with universal primers M1SS and BC2_uni_R was performed on all cDNA. As for the original processing: Each sample was normalized by randomly selecting 1 million high-quality reads, each carrying a distinct molecular identifier. Reads sharing molecular identifiers were discarded rather than binned into consensus sequences. MiTCR, with a Q25 quality threshold and the strictest error-elimination algorithm, was used for CDR3 identification, clonotype clustering and error correction. A nonparametric unseen species model with Euler transformation was used to estimate lower-bound total TCR beta diversity. TCRdb's own reprocessing of the public reads used fastp at Q25 and MiXCR and kept productive beta chains. Identical CDR3 protein sequences are pooled into one entry, listed with their most common genes and DNA. These V and J calls rely on TCRdb rather than the paper's analysis. This sample comprises fewer than 2,000,000 distinct CDR3 sequences, 35% to 50% of them detected only once. The ten largest clones capture about 23% of the sample.

About this clonotype: Its antigen target is currently unknown. The record has no base qualities; no much larger clone is one base away.

The chain is encoded by TRBV12-3 or TRBV12-4 joined to TRBJ2-7; TRBD1 could be the D gene, as 6 bases match. The TCR comes from a human donor in good health. The sequenced material came from blood. Read as DNA, the sequence is TGTGCCAGCAGTGCACAGGGCGGCGAGCAGTACTTC. This gives the protein CASSAQGGEQYF.